Included here is one TCR beta chain sequence, with context. Its antigen is still unknown. Germline assignment: CDR1 ENHRY and CDR2 SYGVKD. The CDR3 extends over 13 amino acids. V lost 6 bases and J lost 1; bases outside the gene matches: 1. The data originate from a study of T cell responses to AZD1222 COVID-19 vaccine. At the level of the study: Second-dose intervals of approximately 4 or approximately 12 weeks were pooled.

Clones were sequenced by immunoSEQ multiplex PCR, and TCRdb holds only the in-frame ones, with some missing. The sample records more than 110,000 clones, approximately 90% being singletons. Study observations and caveats: Reportedly, close to half of spike-specific TCRs are directed against unmutated variant regions.

This chain joins TRBV10-3 and TRBJ2-7, with 9 bases identical to TRBD2. This receptor was taken from an adult in good health. This specimen consisted of peripheral blood, obtained on day 0 of AZD1222 vaccination. CDR3 DNA: TGTGCCATCAGCACTAGCGGGTCCTACGAGCAGTACTTC. As protein: CAISTSGSYEQYF.